The rows below give T cell receptor beta chains drawn from one sample of a study of T cells in Graves' hyperthyroidism and ophthalmopathy. TCRdb fed the multiplex PCR reads into MiXCR, producing one record per CDR3 protein. The table lists around 300,000 distinct CDR3 sequences, around 14% of them singletons, with approximately 23% in the top ten. The sample comprised blood. All receptors come from a woman in her 30s with Graves' hyperthyroidism. Each CDR3 is given with its conserved first and last residue. D genes are given only for firm matches. Clone size is shown for a subset of rows, as once, few, many or a class of expanded clone.

>TRBV9|TRBD1|TRBJ1-1|14|many
TGTGCCAGCAGCGCCCGACAGGGGAGCACTGAAGCTTTCTTT
CASSARQGSTEAFF
>TRBV5-5|TRBD1|TRBJ1-2|15|NA
TGTGCCAGCAGCGTAGCCGGGACAGGGAACTATGGCTACACCTTC
CASSVAGTGNYGYTF
>TRBV6-1|NA|TRBJ1-2|14|NA
TGTGCCAGCACCTATAGAGGGAACGTTGCTGGCTACACCTTC
CASTYRGNVAGYTF
>TRBV19|TRBD2|TRBJ2-2|16|NA
TGTGCCAGTTCAAGGGAGCGGGGGCGCCGCACCGGGGAGCTGTTTTTT
CASSRERGRRTGELFF
>TRBV7-9|NA|TRBJ2-5|11|many
TGTGCCAGCAGGGAGGGTGAGACCCAGTACTTC
CASREGETQYF
>TRBV19|NA|TRBJ1-2|14|few
TGTGCCAGTAGTATTTATTGGGGATTAGATGGCTACACCTTC
CASSIYWGLDGYTF
>TRBV30|NA|TRBJ1-2|13|NA
TGTGCCTGGGGGAGGCGGGGGGTTGGAGGCTACACCTTC
CAWGRRGVGGYTF
>TRBV6-5|TRBD1|TRBJ2-5|14|many
TGTGCCAGCAGTTACGGGACAGGAAAAGAGACCCAGTACTTC
CASSYGTGKETQYF
>TRBV11-2|TRBD1|TRBJ2-7|15|many
TGTGCCAGCAGCCTGGGACAGGCTAGCCCCTACGAGCAGTACTTC
CASSLGQASPYEQYF
>TRBV6-1|NA|TRBJ2-7|13|many
TGTGCCAGCAGTCCACGTGCCCCCTACGAGCAGTACTTC
CASSPRAPYEQYF
>TRBV20-1|NA|TRBJ2-2|14|NA
TGCAGTGCTAGAGATAACCGGGGTACCGGGGAGCTGTTTTTT
CSARDNRGTGELFF